Listed below are T cell receptor beta chains from one sample, sequenced in a study of blood T cell repertoires in COVID-19. TCRdb's copy holds only in-frame clones and misses some; the assay was immunoSEQ multiplex PCR. The sample yields about 190,000 clones, less than 90% seen once. Sequenced sample: peripheral blood. The receptor set was obtained from a man younger than 45 with acute or convalescent COVID-19. Each CDR3 is given with its conserved first and last residue. A D gene is named only where the DNA matches it firmly. Clone size appears in some rows only: once, few, many, or a class for an expanded clone.

TRBJ2-2 . 15 TRBD2 TRBV18 CASSPPSGVAGELFF TGTGCCAGCTCACCACCGAGCGGGGTTGCCGGGGAGCTGTTTTTT
TRBJ1-1 . 14 TRBD1 TRBV19 CASSYSRGLTEAFF TGTGCCAGTAGCTACTCCAGGGGGCTTACTGAAGCTTTCTTT
TRBJ2-2 . 18 . TRBV5-1 CASSLAAGLWANTGELFF TGCGCCAGCAGCTTGGCCGCGGGGCTATGGGCGAACACCGGGGAGCTGTTTTTT
TRBJ1-3 few 14 . TRBV5-1 CASSLNERGNTIYF TGCGCCAGCAGCTTGAATGAGAGGGGAAACACCATATATTTT
TRBJ2-5 . 15 TRBD2 TRBV5-5 CASSLARGGRETQYF TGTGCCAGCAGCTTGGCTCGGGGGGGCCGAGAGACCCAGTACTTC
TRBJ1-1 . 14 TRBD1 TRBV29-1 CSVAEYRGNTEAFF TGCAGCGTTGCGGAATACAGGGGCAACACTGAAGCTTTCTTT
TRBJ2-3 . 13 . TRBV6-5 CASSPPSTDTQYF TGTGCCAGCAGTCCCCCAAGCACAGATACGCAGTATTTT
TRBJ2-7 few 15 TRBD1 TRBV2 CASSRDRGTTYEQYF TGTGCCAGCAGTCGGGACAGGGGGACTACCTACGAGCAGTACTTC
TRBJ1-2 . 15 . TRBV5-5 CASSLVFRTDGGYTF TGTGCCAGCAGCTTGGTTTTCCGGACAGATGGTGGCTACACCTTC
TRBJ1-2 . 14 . TRBV28 CASLSLGQIYGYTF TGTGCCAGCCTGTCCCTTGGACAGATCTATGGCTACACCTTC
TRBJ1-1 few 14 . TRBV18 CASSPNSGNTEAFF TGTGCCAGCTCACCAAATTCAGGGAACACTGAAGCTTTCTTT
TRBJ1-2 . 15 . TRBV7-3 CASGLTPGVEGGYTF TGTGCCAGCGGATTGACCCCTGGGGTAGAGGGAGGCTACACCTTC
TRBJ1-5 . 16 TRBD1 TRBV19 CASSKNRGKSNQPQHF TGTGCCAGTAGTAAGAACAGGGGGAAAAGCAATCAGCCCCAGCATTTT
TRBJ1-5 . 22 TRBD1 TRBV28 CASSLVPSWDRGRGFGNQPQHF TGTGCCAGCAGTTTAGTTCCCTCCTGGGACAGGGGGCGAGGTTTCGGCAATCAGCCCCAGCATTTT
TRBJ2-5 . 14 . TRBV7-9 CASSPGGHQETQYF TGTGCCAGCAGCCCAGGCGGGCACCAAGAGACCCAGTACTTC
TRBJ2-7 . 13 TRBD1 TRBV28 CASRTGSDYEQYF TGTGCCAGCAGGACAGGGTCAGACTACGAGCAGTACTTC
TRBJ2-2 . 15 TRBD2 TRBV7-3 CASSLSGTNTGELFF TGTGCCAGCAGCTTGAGCGGGACGAACACCGGGGAGCTGTTTTTT
TRBJ2-1 few 15 . TRBV5-8 CASSPGGRSYNEQFF TGTGCCAGCAGCCCCGGGGGTAGGTCCTACAATGAGCAGTTCTTC
TRBJ1-5 once 12 . TRBV24-1 CATSDTVQPQHF TGTGCCACCAGTGACACGGTTCAGCCCCAGCATTTT
TRBJ1-1 . 14 . TRBV6-1 CASSEGAGWTEAFF TGTGCCAGCAGTGAAGGCGCAGGGTGGACTGAAGCTTTCTTT
TRBJ2-7 . 11 . TRBV5-8 CAAAIWWEQYF TGTGCCGCCGCGATCTGGTGGGAGCAGTACTTC
TRBJ2-1 . 20 TRBD2 TRBV7-6 CASSLVGPGGGLAGPNEQFF TGTGCCAGCAGCTTAGTCGGGCCGGGGGGTGGACTAGCGGGACCCAATGAGCAGTTCTTC
TRBJ1-2 once 14 TRBD1 TRBV13 CASSVGGMNYGYTF TGTGCCAGCAGCGTAGGGGGCATGAACTATGGCTACACCTTC
TRBJ2-2 . 13 . TRBV7-3 CASSLDRPGELFF TGTGCCAGCAGCCTAGACAGACCCGGGGAGCTGTTTTTT
TRBJ2-1 . 13 TRBD2 TRBV2 CATGAGGYNEQFF TGTGCCACCGGAGCGGGGGGTTACAATGAGCAGTTCTTC
TRBJ2-7 . 13 TRBD2 TRBV9 CASSVAPSGEQYF TGTGCCAGCAGCGTAGCTCCTAGCGGGGAACAGTACTTC
TRBJ1-1 . 17 . TRBV5-1 CASSPPGVGQGKTEAFF TGCGCCAGCAGCCCCCCTGGGGTCGGCCAGGGGAAAACTGAAGCTTTCTTT
TRBJ2-7 . 16 . TRBV28 CASSSYGSGALGEQYF TGTGCCAGCAGCTCGTATGGGTCGGGAGCGCTAGGCGAGCAGTACTTC
TRBJ2-5 . 14 . TRBV3-1/TRBV3-2 CASSQDGNRETQYF TGTGCCAGCAGCCAAGACGGGAATAGGGAGACCCAGTACTTC
TRBJ2-3 . 17 . TRBV19 CASSIGGAGASTDTQYF TGTGCCAGTAGTATAGGGGGGGCGGGAGCTAGCACAGATACGCAGTATTTT
TRBJ1-2 . 13 TRBD1 TRBV9 CASSVTGGAGYTF TGTGCCAGCAGCGTGACAGGGGGCGCGGGCTACACCTTC
TRBJ2-2 . 11 . TRBV3-1/TRBV3-2 CASSQVGELFF TGTGCCAGCAGCCAAGTAGGGGAGCTGTTTTTT
TRBJ2-3 once 16 TRBD2 TRBV7-3 CASSSDSGGFTDTQYF TGTGCCAGCAGCTCGGATAGCGGGGGCTTCACAGATACGCAGTATTTT
TRBJ1-6 . 20 . TRBV15 CATSRDLIATWSSYNSPLHF TGTGCCACCAGCAGAGATTTAATCGCAACCTGGAGCTCCTATAATTCACCCCTCCACTTT
TRBJ1-2 . 13 TRBD1 TRBV2 CASSGQGSAGYTF TGTGCCAGCAGTGGACAGGGGAGCGCTGGCTACACCTTC
TRBJ2-5 . 16 . TRBV24-1 CATSDPRTENQETQYF TGTGCCACCAGTGACCCTAGGACAGAAAACCAAGAGACCCAGTACTTC
TRBJ1-5 . 17 TRBD1 TRBV28 CASSPRDRGRSNQPQHF TGTGCCAGCAGTCCCCGGGACAGGGGGCGTAGCAATCAGCCCCAGCATTTT
TRBJ1-1 . 12 . TRBV27 CASRSGQYEAFF TGTGCCAGTCGCTCCGGACAGTATGAAGCTTTCTTT
TRBJ1-2 . 11 TRBD1 TRBV6-6 CASTLGRGETF TGTGCCAGCACCCTGGGCAGGGGGGAAACCTTC
TRBJ2-1 . 17 TRBD2 TRBV11-2 CASSSRDGGGDHNEQFF TGTGCCAGCAGCTCCCGGGATGGCGGGGGGGATCACAATGAGCAGTTCTTC
TRBJ2-7 few 14 . TRBV4-1 CASSQVSTSYEQYF TGCGCCAGCAGCCAAGTATCCACTAGCTACGAGCAGTACTTC
TRBJ1-1 . 14 . TRBV18 CASSSRTQGIEAFF TGTGCCAGCTCATCGCGTACACAGGGCATTGAAGCTTTCTTT
TRBJ1-6 few 16 TRBD1 TRBV25-1 CASSAMDREVNSPLHF TGTGCCAGCAGCGCCATGGACAGGGAAGTTAATTCACCCCTCCACTTT
TRBJ2-5 . 15 TRBD2 TRBV7-9 CASSSGTSGTETQYF TGTGCCAGCAGCTCCGGGACTAGCGGGACGGAGACCCAGTACTTC
TRBJ2-7 . 14 . TRBV18 CASSPATTRDEQYF TGTGCCAGCTCACCAGCCACTACTCGGGACGAGCAGTACTTC
TRBJ1-5 . 13 . TRBV6-6 CASSYGGRQPQHF TGTGCCAGCAGTTACGGGGGCCGCCAGCCCCAGCATTTT
TRBJ1-5 few 13 . TRBV6-5 CASSAQENQPQHF TGTGCCAGCAGCGCACAGGAGAATCAGCCCCAGCATTTT
TRBJ1-3 . 15 . TRBV19 CASSIEATEGNTIYF TGTGCCAGTAGTATAGAGGCGACTGAAGGAAACACCATATATTTT
TRBJ2-2 . 11 . TRBV11-2 CAVYRSGELFF TGTGCCGTCTACAGGTCCGGGGAGCTGTTTTTT
TRBJ2-2 once 15 TRBD1 TRBV5-6 CASSLWTGWTGELFF TGTGCCAGCAGCCTCTGGACAGGATGGACCGGGGAGCTGTTTTTT
TRBJ1-2 . 15 . TRBV6-2/TRBV6-3 CASSLSVGAAYGYTF TGTGCCAGCAGTCTCTCGGTTGGGGCCGCCTATGGCTACACCTTC
TRBJ1-1 . 16 TRBD1 TRBV18 CASSTDRGKMNTEAFF TGTGCCAGCTCTACCGACAGGGGAAAAATGAACACTGAAGCTTTCTTT
TRBJ1-6 . 16 TRBD1 TRBV28 CASSSRGQGTGSPLHF TGTGCCAGCAGTTCCCGGGGACAGGGCACCGGTTCACCCCTCCACTTT
TRBJ1-2 . 17 TRBD1 TRBV5-1 CASSSGSFTGAAYGYTF TGCGCCAGCAGCTCTGGCTCTTTCACAGGGGCTGCTTACGGCTACACCTTC
TRBJ2-7 . 13 . TRBV6-5 CASSSRVTYEQYF TGTGCCAGCAGTTCCAGGGTGACCTACGAGCAGTACTTC